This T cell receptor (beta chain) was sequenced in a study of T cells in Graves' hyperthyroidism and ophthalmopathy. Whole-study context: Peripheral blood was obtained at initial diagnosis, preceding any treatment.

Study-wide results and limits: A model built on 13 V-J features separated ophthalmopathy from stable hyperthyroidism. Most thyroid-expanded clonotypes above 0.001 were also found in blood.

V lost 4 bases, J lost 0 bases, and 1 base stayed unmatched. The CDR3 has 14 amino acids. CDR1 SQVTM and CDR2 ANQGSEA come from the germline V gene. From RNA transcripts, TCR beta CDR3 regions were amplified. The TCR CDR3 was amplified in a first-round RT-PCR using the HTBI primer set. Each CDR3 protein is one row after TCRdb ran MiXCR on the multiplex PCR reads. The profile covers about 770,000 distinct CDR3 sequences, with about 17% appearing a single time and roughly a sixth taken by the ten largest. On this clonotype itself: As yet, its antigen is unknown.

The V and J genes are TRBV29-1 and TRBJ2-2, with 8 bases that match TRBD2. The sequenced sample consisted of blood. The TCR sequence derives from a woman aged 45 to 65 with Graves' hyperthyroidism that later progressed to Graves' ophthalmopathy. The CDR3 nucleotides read TGCAGCGTTGTAGCGGGGACGAACACCGGGGAGCTGTTTTTT. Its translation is CSVVAGTNTGELFF.